This is a list of T cell receptor beta chains from one sample in a study of T cell repertoires in cytomegalovirus infection. TCRdb redid the calling of the reads with MiXCR, one entry per CDR3 protein. Of 76,000 or so distinct CDR3 sequences in the sample, roughly 3.7% are singletons; the top ten hold 4.6%. The sample taken for sequencing was PBMCs. These TCRs come from a human donor in good health (CMV status not recorded). Some clones in this sample may be carry-over from other donors' samples. Each CDR3 is given with its conserved first and last residue. Each record gives: clone size, J gene, CDR3 length, V gene, D gene, CDR3 protein, CDR3 DNA. The D gene is left open where the match is weak. Size is omitted from some rows. Given values are once, few, many or a class for expanded clones.

NA,TRBJ2-7,14,TRBV19,NA,CASSIWGAPYEQYF,TGTGCCAGTAGTATTTGGGGTGCTCCCTACGAGCAGTACTTC
many,TRBJ2-7,14,TRBV15,TRBD1,CATSTDRFSYEQYF,TGTGCCACCAGCACGGACAGGTTCTCCTACGAGCAGTACTTC
many,TRBJ2-6,14,TRBV14,NA,CASSRFDGANVLTF,TGTGCCAGCAGCCGCTTCGATGGGGCCAACGTCCTGACTTTC
many,TRBJ1-5,13,TRBV28,TRBD1,CASSPGGGRGRHF,TGTGCCAGCTCCCCTGGAGGGGGCAGGGGAAGGCATTTT
many,TRBJ2-7,14,TRBV20-1,NA,CSARAWGSSYEQYF,TGCAGTGCTAGAGCTTGGGGCAGTTCCTACGAGCAGTACTTC
many,TRBJ1-4,13,TRBV12-3/TRBV12-4,NA,CASRPRMQEKLFF,TGTGCCAGCAGACCCCGAATGCAGGAAAAACTGTTTTTT
many,TRBJ1-1,13,TRBV25-1,NA,CASSASENTEAFF,TGTGCCAGCAGTGCCTCAGAGAACACTGAAGCTTTCTTT
many,TRBJ2-1,12,TRBV4-1,NA,CASSTSYNEQFF,TGCGCCAGCAGCACATCGTACAATGAGCAGTTCTTC
many,TRBJ2-1,14,TRBV20-1,TRBD2,CSARDLSGLNEQFF,TGCAGTGCTAGAGATCTTAGCGGGCTGAATGAGCAGTTCTTC
many,TRBJ2-3,15,TRBV7-2,TRBD2,CASSLNSRGSDTQYF,TGTGCCAGCAGCTTAAATTCGCGGGGGTCTGATACGCAGTATTTT
many,TRBJ2-2,14,TRBV6-2/TRBV6-3,TRBD2,CASEAGGHTGELFF,TGTGCCAGTGAAGCGGGGGGCCACACCGGGGAGCTGTTTTTT
many,TRBJ2-5,13,TRBV30,TRBD1,CAATQGYRETQYF,TGTGCCGCGACACAGGGGTATAGGGAGACCCAGTACTTC
many,TRBJ2-3,13,TRBV12-3/TRBV12-4,NA,CASSWIQGDTQYF,TGTGCCAGCAGTTGGATCCAGGGAGATACGCAGTATTTT
many,TRBJ1-5,14,TRBV7-2,NA,CASSQQGSYQPQHF,TGTGCCAGCAGCCAACAGGGATCGTATCAGCCCCAGCATTTT
many,TRBJ2-7,11,TRBV7-2,NA,CASSFLYEQYF,TGTGCCAGCAGCTTCCTCTACGAGCAGTACTTC
many,TRBJ2-5,15,TRBV20-1,NA,CSARDYLGDQETQYF,TGCAGTGCTAGAGATTACCTAGGTGACCAAGAGACCCAGTACTTC
many,TRBJ2-5,16,TRBV28,TRBD1,CASSPPGGRGQETQYF,TGTGCCAGCAGTCCCCCTGGAGGCAGGGGGCAAGAGACCCAGTACTTC
many,TRBJ2-3,18,TRBV29-1,TRBD2,CSALGGGRGGLQLDTQYF,TGCAGCGCCCTCGGTGGAGGGCGGGGGGGCCTTCAGTTAGATACGCAGTATTTT
many,TRBJ2-1,14,TRBV29-1,NA,CSVVGSWTYNEQFF,TGCAGCGTTGTCGGGTCCTGGACCTACAATGAGCAGTTCTTC
many,TRBJ2-4,14,TRBV12-3/TRBV12-4,NA,CASSLQGAKNIQYF,TGTGCCAGCAGTTTACAGGGGGCCAAAAACATTCAGTACTTC
many,TRBJ2-7,16,TRBV28,TRBD1,CASSLSLGTGTYEQYF,TGTGCCAGCAGTTTATCCTTGGGGACAGGGACCTACGAGCAGTACTTC
many,TRBJ1-6,13,TRBV28,NA,CASSLRLGSPLHF,TGTGCCAGCAGTTTACGTTTAGGGTCACCCCTCCACTTT
many,TRBJ1-1,13,TRBV12-5,NA,CASGGEQGLEAFF,TGTGCTAGTGGTGGAGAACAGGGCTTGGAAGCTTTCTTT
many,TRBJ2-1,14,TRBV28,TRBD2,CASRKRGAYNEQFF,TGTGCCAGCAGGAAGCGGGGGGCCTACAATGAGCAGTTCTTC
many,TRBJ1-6,15,TRBV12-3/TRBV12-4,NA,CASSLAGGNNSPLHF,TGTGCCAGCAGTTTAGCAGGGGGAAACAATTCACCCCTCCACTTT
many,TRBJ2-7,13,TRBV7-2,NA,CASSRDRTSEQYF,TGTGCCAGCAGCCGGGACAGGACTAGCGAGCAGTACTTC
many,TRBJ1-6,15,TRBV18,NA,CASSPLAFGNSPLHF,TGTGCCAGCTCACCACTGGCGTTCGGGAATTCACCCCTCCACTTT
many,TRBJ2-7,16,TRBV28,TRBD1,CASRSTGTGSGLEQYF,TGTGCCAGCAGGTCGACAGGGACAGGGAGTGGACTCGAGCAGTACTTC
many,TRBJ2-3,16,TRBV4-3,TRBD1,CASSLQAGTDTDTQYF,TGCGCCAGCAGCCTGCAAGCCGGGACAGACACAGATACGCAGTATTTT
many,TRBJ1-6,13,TRBV2,NA,CATGQAYNSPLHF,TGTGCCACCGGGCAGGCTTATAATTCACCCCTCCACTTT
many,TRBJ2-1,13,TRBV7-2,NA,CATADGTYNEQFF,TGTGCCACCGCGGACGGAACCTACAATGAGCAGTTCTTC
many,TRBJ2-2,16,TRBV7-8,NA,CASSAERLVSTGELFF,TGTGCCAGCAGCGCAGAACGACTAGTTTCCACCGGGGAGCTGTTTTTT
many,TRBJ1-1,11,TRBV25-1,NA,CASYTGTEAFF,TGTGCCAGTTATACGGGCACTGAAGCTTTCTTT
many,TRBJ2-1,15,TRBV20-1,TRBD2,CSAPGLAGSQNEQFF,TGCAGTGCTCCCGGACTAGCGGGGTCGCAGAATGAGCAGTTCTTC
many,TRBJ1-2,14,TRBV9,NA,CASSVAGQGNGYTF,TGTGCCAGCAGCGTAGCAGGGCAGGGTAACGGCTACACCTTC
many,TRBJ2-1,16,TRBV28,TRBD1,CASSTFGTGTYNEQFF,TGTGCCAGCAGTACTTTCGGGACAGGGACCTACAATGAGCAGTTCTTC
many,TRBJ2-3,15,TRBV5-1,NA,CASSSQGQPTDTQYF,TGCGCCAGCAGCTCACAAGGACAGCCCACAGATACGCAGTATTTT
many,TRBJ2-7,15,TRBV20-1,NA,CSARGMGERAYEQYF,TGCAGTGCTAGAGGGATGGGGGAGCGGGCCTACGAGCAGTACTTC
many,TRBJ1-2,14,TRBV15,TRBD1,CATSRDRAGYGYTF,TGTGCCACCAGCAGGGACAGGGCCGGCTATGGCTACACCTTC
many,TRBJ2-3,15,TRBV6-2/TRBV6-3,TRBD2,CASSLPGLDARAQYF,TGTGCCAGCAGTTTACCGGGACTAGACGCCCGGGCGCAGTATTTT
many,TRBJ1-4,12,TRBV14,NA,CASSHTVEKLFF,TGTGCCAGCAGCCACACCGTTGAAAAACTGTTTTTT
many,TRBJ1-2,15,TRBV4-1,NA,CASSQDHREDYGYTF,TGCGCCAGCAGCCAAGATCACAGGGAAGACTATGGCTACACCTTC
many,TRBJ1-1,19,TRBV7-2,TRBD1,CASSLGQGRQFRLNTEAFF,TGTGCCAGCAGCTTAGGACAGGGGAGGCAGTTTCGGCTGAACACTGAAGCTTTCTTT
many,TRBJ2-7,14,TRBV19,NA,CASSVTGSGDEQYF,TGTGCCAGTAGTGTCACAGGGTCGGGCGACGAGCAGTACTTC
many,TRBJ1-1,16,TRBV28,NA,CASSLRWEVMNTEAFF,TGTGCCAGCAGTTTACGGTGGGAGGTGATGAACACTGAAGCTTTCTTT
many,TRBJ2-7,13,TRBV7-9,NA,CASSPGDNYEQYF,TGTGCCAGCAGCCCGGGGGACAACTACGAGCAGTACTTC
NA,TRBJ1-3,14,TRBV9,TRBD1,CASSAGTGGNTIYF,TGTGCCAGCAGCGCCGGGACAGGTGGAAACACCATATATTTT
many,TRBJ1-1,14,TRBV6-2/TRBV6-3,NA,CASRPQGTNTEAFF,TGTGCCAGCAGACCACAGGGAACGAACACTGAAGCTTTCTTT